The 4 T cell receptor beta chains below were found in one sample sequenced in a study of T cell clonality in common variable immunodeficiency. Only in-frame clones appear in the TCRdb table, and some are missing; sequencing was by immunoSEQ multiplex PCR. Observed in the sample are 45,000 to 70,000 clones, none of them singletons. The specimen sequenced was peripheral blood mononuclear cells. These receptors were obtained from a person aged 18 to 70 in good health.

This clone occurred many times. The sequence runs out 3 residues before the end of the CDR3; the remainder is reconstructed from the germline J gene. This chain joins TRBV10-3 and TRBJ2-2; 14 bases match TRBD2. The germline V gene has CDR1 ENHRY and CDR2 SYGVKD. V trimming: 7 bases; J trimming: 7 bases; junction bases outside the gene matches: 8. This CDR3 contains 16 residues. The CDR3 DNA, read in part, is TGTGCCATCACCGGACTAGCGGGAGGTCCCGTCGGGGAG. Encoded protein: CAITGLAGGPVGE. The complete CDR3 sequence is CAITGLAGGPVGELFF.

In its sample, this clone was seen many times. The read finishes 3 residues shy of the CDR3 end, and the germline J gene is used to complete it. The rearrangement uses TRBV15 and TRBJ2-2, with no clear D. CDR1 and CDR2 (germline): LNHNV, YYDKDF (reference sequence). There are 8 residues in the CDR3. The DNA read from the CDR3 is TGTGCCACCCACGGG. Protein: CATHG. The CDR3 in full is CATHGLFF.

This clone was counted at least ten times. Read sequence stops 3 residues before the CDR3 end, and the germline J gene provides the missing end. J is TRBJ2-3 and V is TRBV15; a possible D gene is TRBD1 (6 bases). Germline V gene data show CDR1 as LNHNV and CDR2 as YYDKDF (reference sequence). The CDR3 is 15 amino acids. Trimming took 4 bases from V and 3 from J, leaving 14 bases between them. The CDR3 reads CATSNWGRSTDTQYF. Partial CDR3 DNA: TGTGCCACCAGCAACTGGGGGCGCAGTACAGATACG.

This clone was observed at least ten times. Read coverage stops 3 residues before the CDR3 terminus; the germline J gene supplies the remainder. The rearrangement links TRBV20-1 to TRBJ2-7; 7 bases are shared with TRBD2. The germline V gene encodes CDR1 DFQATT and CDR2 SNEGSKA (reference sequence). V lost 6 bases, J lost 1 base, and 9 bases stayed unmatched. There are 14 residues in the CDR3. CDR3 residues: CSARSGTKSYEQYF. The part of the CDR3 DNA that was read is TGCAGTGCCAGAAGCGGGACGAAATCCTACGAG.